A single sample gave rise to the 29 T cell receptor beta chains below, sequenced in a study of preoperative IRX-2 immunotherapy in early breast cancer. As for treatment: preoperative locoregional IRX-2 cytokine immunotherapy. Profiled with immunoSEQ multiplex PCR; TCRdb holds only in-frame clones, not every one. In the table there are tens of thousands of clones, roughly 86% of which are singletons. The sequencing here drew on tumor tissue, taken after IRX-2 immunotherapy. All receptors come from a human donor with breast cancer.

This clone has only a few counts. V usage is TRBV11-3 and J usage is TRBJ2-5, with D tentatively TRBD2 (5 bases). The germline gives CDR1 SGHNT, CDR2 YENEEA. V lost 5 bases and J 0 bases, leaving 16 bases between the germline ends. The CDR3 loop spans 16 amino acids. CDR3 residues: CASSPRDGRDQETQYF. CDR3 sequence (DNA): TGTGCCAGCAGCCCCCGGGATGGTAGGGACCAAGAGACCCAGTACTTC.

This chain uses TRBV6-8 with TRBJ1-1; tentatively, D is TRBD1 (5 bases). Germline assignment: CDR1 MNHGY and CDR2 SAAAGT. The CDR3 contains 15 residues. V dropped 10 bases and J dropped 2 bases, with 20 bases sitting between them. The CDR3 region is CATLKQRGENTEAFF. Written as DNA, the CDR3 is TGTGCCACCCTTAAGCAGCGGGGGGAAAACACTGAAGCTTTCTTT.

The rearrangement uses TRBV7-2 and TRBJ1-5, with unresolved D. Trimming stripped 5 bases from V and 0 bases from J, with 8 bases between. There are 14 residues in the CDR3. Germline CDR1 and CDR2: SGHTA and FQGNSA. The CDR3: CASSGGYSNQPQHF. In DNA, the CDR3 is TGTGCCAGCAGCGGTGGATATAGCAATCAGCCCCAGCATTTT.

The gene calls are TRBV7-7 and TRBJ2-7, with D maybe TRBD1 (6 bases). V gave up 3 bases and J gave up 4 bases, with 13 bases separating them. Germline values: CDR1 SSHAT, CDR2 FNYEAQ (reference sequence). There are 14 residues in the CDR3. Here the CDR3 reads CASSLGTHQYEQYF. The CDR3 bases are TGTGCCAGCAGCTTGGGGACACATCAGTACGAGCAGTACTTC.

The genes are TRBV15 and TRBJ2-5, with D uncertain. Germline lookup yields CDR1 LNHNV and CDR2 YYDKDF (reference sequence). The CDR3 loop spans 14 amino acids. V dropped 3 bases and J dropped 0 bases, with 8 bases sitting between them. The CDR3 DNA follows: TGTGCCACCAGCAGGGACGGTTACCAAGAGACCCAGTACTTC. This sequence encodes CATSRDGYQETQYF.

The chain couples TRBV11-3 to TRBJ1-3; no clear D gene. This CDR3 is built from 17 residues. CDR1 is SGHNT and CDR2 is YENEEA in the germline V gene. Trimming cost V 1 base and J 0 bases, with 13 bases left between them. The chain's CDR3 is CASSLVPPGSSGNTIYF. CDR3 coding DNA: TGTGCCAGCAGCTTAGTCCCCCCTGGGTCCTCTGGAAACACCATATATTTT.

This chain joins TRBV11-3 and TRBJ1-1; no clear D gene. This CDR3 has 15 residues. The germline V and J ends were trimmed by 4 bases and 1 base, with 13 bases remaining between them. CDR1 and CDR2 (germline): SGHNT, YENEEA. CDR3 sequence (DNA): TGTGCCAGCAGCTCCCCTGTTTCCGGGAACACTGAAGCTTTCTTT. It encodes CASSSPVSGNTEAFF.

The chain employs TRBV14 and TRBJ2-1; the D gene is possibly TRBD2 (5 bases). The ends were cut back, 0 bases at V and 6 bases at J, with 12 bases in the middle. The length of the CDR3 is 15 residues. Germline V lookup: CDR1 SGHDN, CDR2 FVKESK. This CDR3 reads CASSQDGLASNEQFF. The CDR3 DNA follows: TGTGCCAGCAGCCAAGACGGTCTAGCAAGCAATGAGCAGTTCTTC.

The chain is built from TRBV23-1 and TRBJ1-6, with 7 bases lining up with TRBD1. TRBV23-1 is sorted into the ORF group, with uncertain function. The CDR3 covers 15 residues. V gave up 6 bases and J gave up 7 bases; unmatched junction bases: 9. CDR3 sequence (DNA): TGCGCCAGCAGCCAAGTCCAGGGGGTAAATTCACCCCTCCACTTT. Amino acids: CASSQVQGVNSPLHF.

This clone has only one observation. The genes are TRBV7-1 and TRBJ2-1, with D possibly TRBD2 on 5 matching bases. TRBV7-1 belongs to the ORF category, with a function that is uncertain. This CDR3 is 15 amino acids long. The V and J ends lost 4 bases and 7 bases respectively, with 17 bases between them. CDR3 amino acids: CASSLVTNYQNEQFF. In DNA, the CDR3 is TGTGCCAGCAGCTTAGTGACTAACTATCAGAATGAGCAGTTCTTC.

The V gene is TRBV6-8, the J gene TRBJ1-2; D possibly corresponds to TRBD1 (6 bases). Germline V gene data show CDR1 as MNHGY and CDR2 as SAAAGT. Trimming took 2 bases from V and 4 from J, leaving 17 bases between them. This CDR3 has 16 amino acids. The CDR3 spells CASSYLSFTGTYGYTF. The CDR3 nucleotides are TGTGCCAGCAGTTACCTAAGCTTCACAGGGACCTATGGCTACACCTTC.

V gene TRBV15 combines with J gene TRBJ1-1, with D perhaps matching TRBD1 (5 bases). The CDR3 spans 17 residues. Trimming cost V 5 bases and J 0 bases, with 19 bases left between them. Germline CDR1 and CDR2: LNHNV and YYDKDF (reference sequence). CDR3 DNA: TGTGCCACCAGCCCAAGAGGGGTCGGCGGAATGAACACTGAAGCTTTCTTT. Its protein is CATSPRGVGGMNTEAFF. The full variable domain, with the rest looked up from reference TRBV15 and TRBJ1-1, is DAMVIQNPRYQVTQFGKPVTLSCSQTLNHNVMYWYQQKSSQAPKLLFHYYDKDFNNEADTPDNFQSRRPNTSFCFLDIRSPGLGDTAMYLCATSPRGVGGMNTEAFFGQGTRLTVV.

This chain connects TRBV7-6 to TRBJ1-1; 7 nucleotides match TRBD1. CDR3 length: 14 residues. The trim removed 4 bases at V and 6 bases at J, leaving 8 bases unmatched. Germline loops: CDR1 SGHVS, CDR2 FNYEAQ. CDR3 sequence: CASSSHTQGAEAFF. CDR3 bases: TGTGCCAGCAGCTCCCACACCCAGGGGGCTGAAGCTTTCTTT. Supplemented by reference TRBV7-6 and TRBJ1-1, the full variable domain reads GAGVSQSPRYKVTKRGQDVALRCDPISGHVSLYWYRQALGQGPEFLTYFNYEAQQDKSGLPNDRFSAERPEGSISTLTIQRTEQRDSAMYRCASSSHTQGAEAFFGQGTRLTVV.

The chain has TRBV7-7 and TRBJ2-1; 9 bases are shared with TRBD2. The CDR3 is made up of 16 amino acids. Germline V CDR1 and CDR2: SSHAT, FNYEAQ (reference sequence). Trimming took 1 base from V and 8 from J; bases not matched to a gene: 9. The CDR3 is CASSLVSAGGHYEQFF. The CDR3 DNA follows: TGTGCCAGCAGCTTAGTGTCGGCGGGGGGGCATTATGAGCAGTTCTTC. Based on the CDR3 plus reference TRBV7-7 and TRBJ2-1, the full variable domain is GAGVSQSPRYKVTKRGQDVTLRCDPISSHATLYWYQQALGQGPEFLTYFNYEAQPDKSGLPSDRFSAERPEGSISTLTIQRTEQRDSAMYRCASSLVSAGGHYEQFFGPGTRLTVL.

The chain is built from TRBV7-8 and TRBJ1-3; D possibly corresponds to TRBD1 (5 bases). The CDR3 is made up of 13 amino acids. The germline CDR1 and CDR2 sequences are SGHVS and FQNEAQ. Trimming removed 3 bases from V and 3 bases from J, with 6 bases in between. This CDR3 reads CASSFDSGNTIYF. CDR3 nucleotide sequence: TGTGCCAGCAGCTTCGACAGTGGAAACACCATATATTTT.

The genes are TRBV6-8 and TRBJ2-3, with D perhaps matching TRBD1 or TRBD2 (6 bases each). This CDR3 is 16 amino acids long. Germline CDR1 is MNHGY and CDR2 is SAAAGT. Trimming pared 6 bases from V and 1 base from J, leaving 17 bases between. CDR3 nucleotide sequence: TGTGCCAGCAGACCCCTAGTGAGGGGGGGCACAGATACGCAGTATTTT. Translation gives CASRPLVRGGTDTQYF.

J is TRBJ2-3 and V is TRBV11-3; maybe TRBD1 (6 bases). Trimming left V 5 bases short and J 4 bases short, with 19 bases between. The CDR3 consists of 16 residues. CDR1 is SGHNT, CDR2 YENEEA, per germline. The CDR3 bases are TGTGCCAGCAGCCAAGCCATCAGGGGAGTGGCAGATACGCAGTATTTT. Encoded protein: CASSQAIRGVADTQYF. Supplemented by reference TRBV11-3 and TRBJ2-3, the full variable domain reads EAGVVQSPRYKIIEKKQPVAFWCNPISGHNTLYWYLQNLGQGPELLIRYENEEAVDDSQLPKDRFSAERLKGVDSTLKIQPAELGDSAVYLCASSQAIRGVADTQYFGPGTRLTVL.

The chain is built from TRBV14 and TRBJ1-3; 10 bases fit TRBD1. This CDR3 contains 15 residues. The germline V gene has CDR1 SGHDN and CDR2 FVKESK. Germline trimming cut 8 bases from V and 0 bases from J; bases unmatched to any gene: 4. The CDR3 reads CASRDRGFSGNTIYF. The DNA for the CDR3 is TGTGCCAGCCGGGACAGGGGCTTCTCTGGAAACACCATATATTTT.

This chain links TRBV6-8 with TRBJ2-1; 12 bases line up with TRBD1. Germline V gene sequence: CDR1 MNHGY, CDR2 SAAAGT. The V and J ends lost 2 bases and 6 bases, in that order; junction bases with no gene match: 5. The CDR3 spans 16 residues. In DNA form, the CDR3 reads TGTGCCAGCAGTTACGCGGGGACAGGGGGCGGCAATGAGCAGTTCTTC. Translating it yields CASSYAGTGGGNEQFF.

The chain carries TRBV29-1 and TRBJ2-1; TRBD1 is a possible D gene (6 bases). CDR3 size: 13 residues. The V end was cut by 6 bases, the J end by 12 bases, with 21 bases between. Per the germline V gene, CDR1 is SQVTM and CDR2 is ANQGSEA. DNA of the CDR3: TGCAGCGTCGCCTCTGACAGGACCCTGGGGCAGTTCTTC. Protein product: CSVASDRTLGQFF.

Worth noting for this clone: At one of its ends the junction is not consistent with the germline gene, which may arise from a read error. V gene TRBV6-4 combines with J gene TRBJ1-2; 7 bases are a match to TRBD1. In germline, CDR1 is MRHNA, CDR2 SNTAGT. CDR3 length: 12 amino acids. The CDR3 bases are TGTGCCATCAGTGACAGGGATATCGGCTACACCTTC. It specifies CAISDRDIGYTF.

V is TRBV11-3 and J is TRBJ2-5, with TRBD2 identical over 8 bases. V lost 5 bases and J lost 2; bases outside the gene matches: 13. Germline V CDR1 and CDR2: SGHNT, YENEEA. The CDR3 runs to 17 residues. CDR3: CASSQGGGGNIQETQYF. The CDR3 DNA follows: TGTGCCAGCAGCCAAGGCGGCGGGGGGAACATTCAAGAGACCCAGTACTTC.

This chain uses TRBV6-8 with TRBJ2-1; 10 bases are a match to TRBD2. Losses at the gene ends were 6 bases for V and 1 base for J; bases not matched to a gene: 12. CDR1 MNHGY and CDR2 SAAAGT come from the germline V gene. The CDR3 covers 18 residues. The CDR3 coding sequence is TGTGCCAGCAGCGCAGGACTAGCGGAACCCTTTTCCTACAATGAGCAGTTCTTC. It codes for CASSAGLAEPFSYNEQFF.

This clone was found a few times. V gene TRBV6-8 combines with J gene TRBJ1-3; tentative D call: TRBD1 (6 bases). V was trimmed by 2 bases and J by 0 bases, leaving 14 bases between them. Germline CDR1 and CDR2: MNHGY and SAAAGT. This CDR3 comprises 17 residues. CDR3 bases: TGTGCCAGCAGTTACACTAACAGGGCCAGCTCTGGAAACACCATATATTTT. Translation: CASSYTNRASSGNTIYF.

This chain links TRBV6-8 with TRBJ1-2; 7 bases line up with TRBD1. Germline V lookup: CDR1 MNHGY, CDR2 SAAAGT. CDR3 length equals 14 residues. The J segment lost 4 bases and the V segment lost 5 bases, leaving 7 bases of the junction unmatched. The CDR3: CASSRDSPSYGYTF. CDR3 DNA sequence: TGTGCCAGCAGTCGGGACAGCCCATCCTATGGCTACACCTTC.

The genes are TRBV28 and TRBJ2-1; 10 positions match TRBD2. The CDR3 is made up of 15 amino acids. Germline V gene sequence: CDR1 MDHEN, CDR2 SYDVKM. The J segment lost 2 bases and the V segment lost 6 bases, leaving 4 bases of the junction unmatched. The CDR3 sequence is CASRAGTSAYNEQFF. As DNA, the CDR3 is TGTGCCAGCAGGGCCGGGACTAGCGCCTACAATGAGCAGTTCTTC.

This chain connects TRBV11-3 to TRBJ1-2; perhaps TRBD1 as D (5 bases). Germline V lookup: CDR1 SGHNT, CDR2 YENEEA. Deletions cut 7 bases from V and 1 base from J, with 13 bases between. CDR3 length equals 14 residues. The CDR3 spells CASTSDSVNYGYTF. DNA of the CDR3: TGTGCCAGCACCTCCGACAGCGTTAACTATGGCTACACCTTC.

The J gene is TRBJ1-2, the V gene TRBV11-3; D gene ambiguous. Germline assignment: CDR1 SGHNT and CDR2 YENEEA. With 5 bases removed from V and 5 bases from J, the gap between germline ends came to 30 bases. This CDR3 spans 19 amino acids. Here the CDR3 DNA reads TGTGCCAGCAGCCGACCGGTGGCACCGGCATCTGGGAACCCTTATGGCTACACCTTC. Translated, it gives CASSRPVAPASGNPYGYTF.

This clone was seen only a few times. The junction departs from germline at one end; a sequencing error may be responsible. The gene calls are TRBV28 and TRBJ2-2, with 9 bases fitting TRBD1. This CDR3 is built from 18 residues. The germline V gene encodes CDR1 MDHEN and CDR2 SYDVKM. Here the CDR3 reads CASRLFAGGQGSTGELFF. CDR3 coding DNA: TGTGCCAGCAGATTATTCGCCGGGGGACAGGGAAGCACCGGGGAGCTGTTTTTT.